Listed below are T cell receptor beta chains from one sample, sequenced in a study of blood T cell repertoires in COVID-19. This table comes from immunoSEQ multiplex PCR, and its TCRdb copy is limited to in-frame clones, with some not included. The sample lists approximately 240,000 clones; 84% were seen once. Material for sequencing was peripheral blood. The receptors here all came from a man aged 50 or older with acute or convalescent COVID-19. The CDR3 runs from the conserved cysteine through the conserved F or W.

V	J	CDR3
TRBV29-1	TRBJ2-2	CSVGVAGVGELFF
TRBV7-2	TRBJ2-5	CASRRTTGQGTQYF
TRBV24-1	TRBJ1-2	CATSDPGQIGYTF
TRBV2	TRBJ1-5	CASSAQYSNQPQHF
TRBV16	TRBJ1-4	CASSQSGQLNEKLFF
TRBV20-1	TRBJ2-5	CSASVEETQYF
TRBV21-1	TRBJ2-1	CASSERTGVSYNEQFF
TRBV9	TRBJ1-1	CASSAHPHLNTEAFF
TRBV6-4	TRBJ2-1	CASSDVSNEQFF
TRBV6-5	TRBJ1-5	CASSYGLPESGQPQHF
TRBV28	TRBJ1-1	CASSTLDGMNTEAFF
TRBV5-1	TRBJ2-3	CASSLGLRGTSTTDTQYF
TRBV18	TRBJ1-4	CASSPSDSVNEKLFF
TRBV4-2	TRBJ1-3	CASSLAGDTIYF
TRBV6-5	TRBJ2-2	CANRIGVTGELFF
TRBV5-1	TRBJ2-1	CASNDAGTSGSERFF
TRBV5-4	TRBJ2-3	CASSLPPSREGADTQYF
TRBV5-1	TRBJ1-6	CASSLSQKNSPLHF
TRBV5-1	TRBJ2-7	CASSALAGDSEQYF
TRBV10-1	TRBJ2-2	CASSPGGRYTGELFF
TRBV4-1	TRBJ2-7	CASSLRTALGTSGRNSYEQYF
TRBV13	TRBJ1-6	CASSLGLYNSPLHF
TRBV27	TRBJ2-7	CASRLGTGGDEQYF
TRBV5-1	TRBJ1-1	CASSSGQGNTEAFF
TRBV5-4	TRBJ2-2	CASRVQGAQTGELFF
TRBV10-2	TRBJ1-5	CASSEARGSQPQHF
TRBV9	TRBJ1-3	CASSEQGKGNTIYF
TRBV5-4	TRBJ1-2	CASSPKGQNYGYTF
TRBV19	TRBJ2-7	CASSTLYEQYF
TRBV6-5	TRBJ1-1	CASNLLGHRNTEAFF
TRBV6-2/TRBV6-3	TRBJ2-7	CASSYEGFTYEQYF
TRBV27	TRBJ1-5	CASSLGGLAGQPQHF
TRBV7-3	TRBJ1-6	CASSKSGTSNNSPLHF
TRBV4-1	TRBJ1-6	CASSQDPNRGRGGRNDSPLHF
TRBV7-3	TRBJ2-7	CASRPDRPPSYEQYF
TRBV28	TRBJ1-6	CASSPPGQANSPLHF
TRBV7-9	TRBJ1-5	CASSHSGGGNQPQHF
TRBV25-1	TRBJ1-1	CASSEAQSVYTEAFF
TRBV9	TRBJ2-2	CASSPRWERTGELFF
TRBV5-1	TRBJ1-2	CASSLDRVGGYTF
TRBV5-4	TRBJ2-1	CASSSTSGNNEQFF
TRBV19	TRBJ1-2	CASGWDRGSSSNYGYTF
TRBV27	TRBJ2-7	CASSFKGRYEQYF
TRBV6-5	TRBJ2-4	CASSPLQGAGNIQYF
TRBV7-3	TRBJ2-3	CASSTREPEGSTDTQYF
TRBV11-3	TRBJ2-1	CASSLDAGGNEQFF
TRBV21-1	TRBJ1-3	CASSNEGVYGNTIYF
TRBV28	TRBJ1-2	CASSLITGLRGYTF
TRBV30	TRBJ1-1	CAWSVTGVGAFF
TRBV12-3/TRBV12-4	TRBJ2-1	CASSLQVWDEQFF